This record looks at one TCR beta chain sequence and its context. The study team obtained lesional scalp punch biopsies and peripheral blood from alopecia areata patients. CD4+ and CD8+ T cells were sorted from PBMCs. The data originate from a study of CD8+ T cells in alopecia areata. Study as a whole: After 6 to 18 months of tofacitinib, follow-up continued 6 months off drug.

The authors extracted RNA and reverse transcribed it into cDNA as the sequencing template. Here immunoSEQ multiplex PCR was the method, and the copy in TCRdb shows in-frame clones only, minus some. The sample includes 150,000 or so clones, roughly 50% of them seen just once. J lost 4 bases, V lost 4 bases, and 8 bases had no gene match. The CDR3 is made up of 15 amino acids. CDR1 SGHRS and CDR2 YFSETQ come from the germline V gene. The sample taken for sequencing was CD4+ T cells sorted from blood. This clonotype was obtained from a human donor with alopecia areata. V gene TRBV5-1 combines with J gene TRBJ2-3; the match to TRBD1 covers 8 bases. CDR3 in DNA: TGCGCCAGCAGCCCCGGACAGGGACGACCAGATACGCAGTATTTT. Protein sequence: CASSPGQGRPDTQYF.